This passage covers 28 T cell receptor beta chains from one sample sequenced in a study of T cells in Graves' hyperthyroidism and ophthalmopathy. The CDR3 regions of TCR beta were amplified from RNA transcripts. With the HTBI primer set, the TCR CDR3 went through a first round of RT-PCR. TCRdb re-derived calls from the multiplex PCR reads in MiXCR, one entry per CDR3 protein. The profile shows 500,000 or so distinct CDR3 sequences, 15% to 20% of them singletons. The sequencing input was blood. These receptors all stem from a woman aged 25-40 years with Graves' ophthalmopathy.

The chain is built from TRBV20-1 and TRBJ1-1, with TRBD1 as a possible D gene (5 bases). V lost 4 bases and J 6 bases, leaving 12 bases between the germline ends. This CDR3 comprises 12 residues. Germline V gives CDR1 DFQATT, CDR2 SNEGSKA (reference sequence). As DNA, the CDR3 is TGCAGTGCTACGCGGGGGGTCTCTGAAGCTTTCTTT. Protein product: CSATRGVSEAFF.

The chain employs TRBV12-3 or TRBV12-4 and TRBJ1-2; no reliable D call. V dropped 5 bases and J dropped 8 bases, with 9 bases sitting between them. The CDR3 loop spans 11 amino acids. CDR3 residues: CASSLNWGYTF. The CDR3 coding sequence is TGTGCCAGCAGTCTGAACTGGGGCTACACCTTC.

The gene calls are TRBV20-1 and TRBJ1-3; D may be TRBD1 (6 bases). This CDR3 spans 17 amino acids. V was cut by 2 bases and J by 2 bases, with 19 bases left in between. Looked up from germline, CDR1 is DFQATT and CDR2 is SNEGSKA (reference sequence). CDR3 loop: CSARLSGGSITGNTIYF. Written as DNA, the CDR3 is TGCAGTGCTAGACTCTCGGGGGGCAGCATTACTGGAAACACCATATATTTT.

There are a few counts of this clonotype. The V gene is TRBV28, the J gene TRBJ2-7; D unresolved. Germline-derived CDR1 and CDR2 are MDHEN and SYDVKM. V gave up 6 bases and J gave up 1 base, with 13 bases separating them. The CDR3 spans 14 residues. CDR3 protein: CASSRLNPSYEQYF. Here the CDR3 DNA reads TGTGCCAGCAGCCGACTGAATCCTTCCTACGAGCAGTACTTC.

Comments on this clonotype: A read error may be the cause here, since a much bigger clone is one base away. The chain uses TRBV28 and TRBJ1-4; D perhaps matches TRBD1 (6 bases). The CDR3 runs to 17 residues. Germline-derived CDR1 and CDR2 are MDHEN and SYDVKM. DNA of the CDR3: TGTGCCAGCAACTCCCCGCCAGGGGTTGCAACTAATGAAGAACTGTTTTTT. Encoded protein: CASNSPPGVATNEELFF.

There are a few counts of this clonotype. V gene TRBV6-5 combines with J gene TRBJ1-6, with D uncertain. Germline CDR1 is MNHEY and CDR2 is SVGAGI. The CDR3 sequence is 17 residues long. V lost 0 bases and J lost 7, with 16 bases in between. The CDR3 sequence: CASSYSDSLWANSPLHF. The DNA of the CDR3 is TGTGCCAGCAGTTACTCCGACTCTCTCTGGGCGAATTCACCCCTCCACTTT.

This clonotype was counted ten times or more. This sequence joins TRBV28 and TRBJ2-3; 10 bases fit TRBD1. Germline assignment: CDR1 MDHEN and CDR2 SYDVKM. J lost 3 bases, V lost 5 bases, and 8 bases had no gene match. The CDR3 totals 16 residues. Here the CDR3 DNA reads TGTGCCAGCAGTCCCCGACAGGGGGCGGTGACAGATACGCAGTATTTT. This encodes CASSPRQGAVTDTQYF.

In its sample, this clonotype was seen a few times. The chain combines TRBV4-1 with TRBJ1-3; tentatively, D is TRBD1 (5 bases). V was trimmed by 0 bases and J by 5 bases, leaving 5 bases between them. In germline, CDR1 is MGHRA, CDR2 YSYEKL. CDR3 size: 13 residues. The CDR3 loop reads CASSQEDRNTIYF. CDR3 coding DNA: TGCGCCAGCAGCCAAGAGGACAGAAACACCATATATTTT.

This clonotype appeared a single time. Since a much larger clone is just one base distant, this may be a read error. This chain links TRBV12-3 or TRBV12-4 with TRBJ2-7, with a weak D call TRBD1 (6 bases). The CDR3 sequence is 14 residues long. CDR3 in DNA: TGTGCCAGCAGTCCTTGGACAGCCTCCTACGAGCAGCACTTC. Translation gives CASSPWTASYEQHF.

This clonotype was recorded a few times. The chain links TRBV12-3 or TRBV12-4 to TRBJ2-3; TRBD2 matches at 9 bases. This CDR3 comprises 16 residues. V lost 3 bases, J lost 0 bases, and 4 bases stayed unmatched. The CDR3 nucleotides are TGTGCCAGCAGTTTTCTAGCGGGGAGTAGCACAGATACGCAGTATTTT. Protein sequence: CASSFLAGSSTDTQYF.

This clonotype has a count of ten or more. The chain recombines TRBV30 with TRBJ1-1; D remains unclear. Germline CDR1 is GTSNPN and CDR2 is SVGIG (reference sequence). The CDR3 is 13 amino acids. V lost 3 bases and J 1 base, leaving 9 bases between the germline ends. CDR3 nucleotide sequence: TGTGCCTGGAGATTTACGGGGAACACTGAAGCTTTCTTT. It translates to CAWRFTGNTEAFF.

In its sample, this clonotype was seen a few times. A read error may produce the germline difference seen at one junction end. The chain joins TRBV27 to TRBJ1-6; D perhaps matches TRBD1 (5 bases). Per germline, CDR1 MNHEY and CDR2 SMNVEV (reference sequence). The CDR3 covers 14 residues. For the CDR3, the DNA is TGTGCCACCCATACCGGGACCTATAATTCACCTCTCCACTTT. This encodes CATHTGTYNSPLHF.

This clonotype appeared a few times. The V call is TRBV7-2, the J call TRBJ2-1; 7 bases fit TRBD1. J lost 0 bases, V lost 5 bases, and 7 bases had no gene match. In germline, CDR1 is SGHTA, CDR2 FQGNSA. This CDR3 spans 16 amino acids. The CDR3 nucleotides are TGTGCCAGCAGCCTGAAGGGACAGAGCTCCTACAATGAGCAGTTCTTC. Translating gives CASSLKGQSSYNEQFF.

Written as DNA, the CDR3 is TGTGCCAGCAGCCCCGGTTTTGACACCGGGGAGCTGTTTTTT. Residues: CASSPGFDTGELFF. The chain has TRBV7-2 and TRBJ2-2; D remains unclear. V was pared by 5 bases and J by 3 bases, with 10 bases between. CDR1 is SGHTA, CDR2 FQGNSA, per germline. CDR3 length: 14 residues.

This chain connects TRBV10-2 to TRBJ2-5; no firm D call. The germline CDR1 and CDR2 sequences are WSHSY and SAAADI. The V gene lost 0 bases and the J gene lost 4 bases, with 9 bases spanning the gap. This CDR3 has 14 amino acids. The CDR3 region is CASSESGGRETQYF. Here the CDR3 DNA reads TGCGCCAGCAGTGAGTCTGGTGGGCGAGAGACCCAGTACTTC.

CDR3 protein: CASSLFSGSSGANVLTF. The CDR3 DNA is TGTGCCAGCAGCTTATTCAGTGGCAGCTCTGGGGCCAACGTCCTGACTTTC. The V gene is TRBV11-3, the J gene TRBJ2-6; D not resolved. The ends were cut back, 2 bases at V and 0 bases at J, with 11 bases in the middle. The CDR3 loop spans 17 amino acids. Germline-derived CDR1 and CDR2 are SGHNT and YENEEA.

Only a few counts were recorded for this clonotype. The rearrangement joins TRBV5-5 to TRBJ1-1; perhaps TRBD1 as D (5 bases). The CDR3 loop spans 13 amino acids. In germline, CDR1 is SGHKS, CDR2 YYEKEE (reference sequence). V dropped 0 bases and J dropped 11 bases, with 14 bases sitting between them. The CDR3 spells CASSLETPGDAFF. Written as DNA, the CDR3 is TGTGCCAGCAGCTTGGAGACACCCGGGGACGCTTTCTTT.

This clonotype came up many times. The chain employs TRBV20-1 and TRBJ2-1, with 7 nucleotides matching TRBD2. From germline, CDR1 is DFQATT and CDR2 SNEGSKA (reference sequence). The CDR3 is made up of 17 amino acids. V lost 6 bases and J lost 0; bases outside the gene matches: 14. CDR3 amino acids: CSATARPAGSSYNEQFF. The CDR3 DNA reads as TGCAGTGCGACGGCCCGCCCAGCGGGGAGCTCCTACAATGAGCAGTTCTTC.

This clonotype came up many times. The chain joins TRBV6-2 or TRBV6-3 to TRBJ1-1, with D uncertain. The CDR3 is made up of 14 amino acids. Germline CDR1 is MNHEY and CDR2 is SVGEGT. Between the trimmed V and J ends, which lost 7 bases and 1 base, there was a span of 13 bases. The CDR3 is CASTANEENTEAFF. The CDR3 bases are TGTGCCAGCACCGCGAACGAGGAGAACACTGAAGCTTTCTTT.

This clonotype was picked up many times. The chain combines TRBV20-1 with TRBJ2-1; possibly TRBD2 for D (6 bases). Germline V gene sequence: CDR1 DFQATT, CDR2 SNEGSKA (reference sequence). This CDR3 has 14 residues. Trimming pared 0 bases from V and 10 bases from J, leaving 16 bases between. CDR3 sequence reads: CSARDLAGSKEQFF. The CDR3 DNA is TGCAGTGCTAGAGATTTGGCGGGAAGCAAGGAGCAGTTCTTC.

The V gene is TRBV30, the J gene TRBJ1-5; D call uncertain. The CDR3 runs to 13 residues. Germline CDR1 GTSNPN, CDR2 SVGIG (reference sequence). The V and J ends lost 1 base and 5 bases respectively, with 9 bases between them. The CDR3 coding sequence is TGTGCCTGGAGTGATGGGTTCGATCAGCCCCAGCATTTT. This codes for CAWSDGFDQPQHF. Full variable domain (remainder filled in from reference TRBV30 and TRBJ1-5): SQTIHQWPATLVQPVGSPLSLECTVEGTSNPNLYWYRQAAGRGLQLLFYSVGIGQISSEVPQNLSASRPQDRQFILSSKKLLLSDSGFYLCAWSDGFDQPQHFGDGTRLSIL.

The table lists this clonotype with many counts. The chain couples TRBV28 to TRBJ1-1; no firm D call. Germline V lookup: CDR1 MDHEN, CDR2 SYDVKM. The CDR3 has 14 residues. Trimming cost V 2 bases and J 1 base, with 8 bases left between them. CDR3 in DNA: TGTGCCAGCAGTTTAACCTGGGGGAACACTGAAGCTTTCTTT. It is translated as CASSLTWGNTEAFF.

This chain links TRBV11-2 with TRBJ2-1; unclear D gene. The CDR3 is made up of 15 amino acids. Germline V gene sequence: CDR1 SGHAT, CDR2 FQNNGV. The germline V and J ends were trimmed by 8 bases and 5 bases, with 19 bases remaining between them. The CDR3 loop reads CASLPWTSSNNEQFF. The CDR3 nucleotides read TGTGCCAGCCTACCGTGGACCTCATCTAACAATGAGCAGTTCTTC.

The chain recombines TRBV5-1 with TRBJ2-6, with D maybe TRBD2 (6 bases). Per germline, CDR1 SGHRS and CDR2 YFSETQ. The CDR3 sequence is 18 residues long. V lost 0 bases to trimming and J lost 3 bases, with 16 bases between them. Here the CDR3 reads CASSLVGTGLDGANVLTF. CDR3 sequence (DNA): TGCGCCAGCAGCTTGGTAGGGACTGGTTTAGATGGGGCCAACGTCCTGACTTTC.

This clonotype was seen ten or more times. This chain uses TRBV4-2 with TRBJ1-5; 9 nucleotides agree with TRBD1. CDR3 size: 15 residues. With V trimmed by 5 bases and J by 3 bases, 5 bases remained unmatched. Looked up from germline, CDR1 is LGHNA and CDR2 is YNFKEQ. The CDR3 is CASSVRQGDNQPQHF. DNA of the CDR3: TGTGCCAGCAGCGTCAGACAGGGGGACAATCAGCCCCAGCATTTT.

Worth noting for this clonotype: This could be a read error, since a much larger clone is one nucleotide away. CDR3 amino acids: CASSFRQVSNQPQHF. As DNA, the CDR3 is TGTGCCAGCAGTTTCAGGCAGGTTAGCAATCAGCCCCAGCATTTT. The chain couples TRBV28 to TRBJ1-5; unclear D gene. Trimming left V 3 bases short and J 0 bases short, with 9 bases between. The length of the CDR3 is 15 residues. Germline V lookup: CDR1 MDHEN, CDR2 SYDVKM.

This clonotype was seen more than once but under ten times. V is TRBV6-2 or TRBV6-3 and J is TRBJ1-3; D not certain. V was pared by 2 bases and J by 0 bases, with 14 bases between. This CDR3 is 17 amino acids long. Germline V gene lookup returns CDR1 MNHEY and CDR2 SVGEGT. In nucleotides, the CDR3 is TGTGCCAGCAGTTACGAAGGGAGGCGGTACTCTGGAAACACCATATATTTT. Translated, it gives CASSYEGRRYSGNTIYF.

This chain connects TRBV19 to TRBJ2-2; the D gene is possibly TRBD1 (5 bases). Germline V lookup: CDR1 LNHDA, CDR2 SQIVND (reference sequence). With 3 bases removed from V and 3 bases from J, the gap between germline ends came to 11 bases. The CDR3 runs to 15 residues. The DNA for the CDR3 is TGTGCCAGTAGTATTGCAGGGTGGGACACCGGGGAGCTGTTTTTT. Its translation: CASSIAGWDTGELFF. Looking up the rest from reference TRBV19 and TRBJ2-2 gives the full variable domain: DGGITQSPKYLFRKEGQNVTLSCEQNLNHDAMYWYRQDPGQGLRLIYYSQIVNDFQKGDIAEGYSVSREKKESFPLTVTSAQKNPTAFYLCASSIAGWDTGELFFGEGSRLTVL.